These T cell receptor beta chains were read from a single sample in a study of T cell responses to AZD1222 COVID-19 vaccine. Sequencing used immunoSEQ multiplex PCR; TCRdb keeps in-frame clones, though not all of them. The table shows tens of thousands of clones, with about 88% occurring only once. Material: peripheral blood, obtained on day 0 of AZD1222 vaccination. The receptors here all came from an adult in good health. Each CDR3 is given with its conserved first and last residue. A D gene is named only where the DNA matches it firmly. Rows may omit the clone size; those that give it use once, few, many or a size class.

j_gene: TRBJ1-1
v_gene: TRBV6-5
abundance: -
d_gene: -
CDR3aa: CASSSRVRGTEAFF
CDR3nt: TGTGCCAGCAGTTCTAGGGTTCGGGGCACTGAAGCTTTCTTT

j_gene: TRBJ2-7
v_gene: TRBV5-1
abundance: -
d_gene: -
CDR3aa: CASSIQPSSYEQYF
CDR3nt: TGCGCCAGCAGCATCCAACCGAGCTCCTACGAGCAGTACTTC

j_gene: TRBJ1-4
v_gene: TRBV5-1
abundance: -
d_gene: -
CDR3aa: CASSSTGGDEKLFF
CDR3nt: TGCGCCAGCAGTTCGACAGGAGGGGACGAAAAACTGTTTTTT

j_gene: TRBJ2-7
v_gene: TRBV6-2/TRBV6-3
abundance: once
d_gene: -
CDR3aa: CASSYPPSEQYF
CDR3nt: TGTGCCAGCAGTTACCCCCCATCCGAGCAGTACTTC

j_gene: TRBJ1-2
v_gene: TRBV28
abundance: many
d_gene: -
CDR3aa: CASRGTTYGYTF
CDR3nt: TGTGCCAGCAGGGGGACAACCTATGGCTACACCTTC

j_gene: TRBJ1-1
v_gene: TRBV18
abundance: -
d_gene: -
CDR3aa: CASSPGGSTEAFF
CDR3nt: TGTGCCAGCTCACCCGGAGGGTCCACTGAAGCTTTCTTT

j_gene: TRBJ1-1
v_gene: TRBV6-5
abundance: -
d_gene: -
CDR3aa: CASSYLGPNTEAFF
CDR3nt: TGTGCCAGCAGTTACCTGGGGCCGAACACTGAAGCTTTCTTT

j_gene: TRBJ1-2
v_gene: TRBV21-1
abundance: -
d_gene: -
CDR3aa: CATHDRLLYGYTF
CDR3nt: TGTGCCACCCATGACAGGCTCCTCTATGGCTACACCTTC

j_gene: TRBJ2-1
v_gene: TRBV20-1
abundance: -
d_gene: TRBD2
CDR3aa: CSASNWGLAVSSSYNEQFF
CDR3nt: TGCAGTGCTAGTAACTGGGGACTAGCGGTCTCTAGCTCCTACAATGAGCAGTTCTTC

j_gene: TRBJ1-1
v_gene: TRBV6-2/TRBV6-3
abundance: once
d_gene: -
CDR3aa: CASSYSARRSAFF
CDR3nt: TGTGCCAGCAGTTACTCGGCCCGAAGGTCGGCTTTCTTT

j_gene: TRBJ1-5
v_gene: TRBV28
abundance: -
d_gene: -
CDR3aa: CASSPQGTGNQPQHF
CDR3nt: TGTGCCAGCAGTCCGCAGGGTACAGGCAATCAGCCCCAGCATTTT